This T cell receptor (beta chain) originates from a study of blood T cell repertoires in COVID-19. Method: immunoSEQ multiplex PCR; TCRdb's copy keeps in-frame clones and lacks some. Of more than 250,000 clones in the sample, approximately 90% were seen once. The CDR3 consists of 11 residues. The V gene lost 5 bases and the J gene lost 5 bases, with 4 bases spanning the gap. Germline V CDR1 and CDR2: LNHDA, SQIVND (reference sequence). Enrollment of patients from Seattle took place during active infection, with longitudinal follow-up. The chain carries TRBV19 and TRBJ2-1; D gene ambiguous. The source material was peripheral blood. This receptor was obtained from a woman aged 25 to 39 with COVID-19, enrolled during active disease. The CDR3 coding sequence is TGTGCCAGTAGTCGAGACAATGAGCAGTTCTTC. Translated: CASSRDNEQFF.